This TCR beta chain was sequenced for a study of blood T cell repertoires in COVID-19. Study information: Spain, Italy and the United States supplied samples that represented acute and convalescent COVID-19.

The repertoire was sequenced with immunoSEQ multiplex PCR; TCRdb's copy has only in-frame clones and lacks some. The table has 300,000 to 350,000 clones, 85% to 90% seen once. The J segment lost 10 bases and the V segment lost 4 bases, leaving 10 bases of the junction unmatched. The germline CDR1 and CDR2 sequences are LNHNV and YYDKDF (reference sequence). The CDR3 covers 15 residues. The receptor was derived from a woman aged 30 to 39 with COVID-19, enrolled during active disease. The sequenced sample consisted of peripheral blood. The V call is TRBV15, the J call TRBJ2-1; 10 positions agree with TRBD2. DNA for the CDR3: TGTGCCACCAGCAAAGATCCAGCGGGAGGGGGGGAGCAGTTCTTC. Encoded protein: CATSKDPAGGGEQFF.